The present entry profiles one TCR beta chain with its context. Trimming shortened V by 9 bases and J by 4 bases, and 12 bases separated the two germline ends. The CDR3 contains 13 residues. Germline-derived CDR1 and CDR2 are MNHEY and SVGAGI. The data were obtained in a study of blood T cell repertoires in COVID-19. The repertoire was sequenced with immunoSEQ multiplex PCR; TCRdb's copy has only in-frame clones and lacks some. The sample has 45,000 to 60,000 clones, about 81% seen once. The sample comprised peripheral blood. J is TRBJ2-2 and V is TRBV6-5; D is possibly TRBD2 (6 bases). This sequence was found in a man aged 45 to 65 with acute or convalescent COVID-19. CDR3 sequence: CASELAVTGELFF. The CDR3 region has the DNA TGTGCCAGTGAACTAGCTGTCACCGGGGAGCTGTTTTTT.